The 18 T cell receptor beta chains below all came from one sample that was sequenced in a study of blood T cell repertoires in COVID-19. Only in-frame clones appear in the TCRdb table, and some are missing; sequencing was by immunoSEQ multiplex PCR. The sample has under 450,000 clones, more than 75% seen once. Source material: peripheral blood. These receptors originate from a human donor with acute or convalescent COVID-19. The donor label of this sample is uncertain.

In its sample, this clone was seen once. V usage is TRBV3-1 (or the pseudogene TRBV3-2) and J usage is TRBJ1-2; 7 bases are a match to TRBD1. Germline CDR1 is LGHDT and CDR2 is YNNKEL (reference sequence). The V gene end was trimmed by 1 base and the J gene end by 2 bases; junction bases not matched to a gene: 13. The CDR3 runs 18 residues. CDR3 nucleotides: TGTGCCAGCAGCCAAGGGCCCTCGGCAGGGGGAACGAACTATGGCTACACCTTC. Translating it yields CASSQGPSAGGTNYGYTF.

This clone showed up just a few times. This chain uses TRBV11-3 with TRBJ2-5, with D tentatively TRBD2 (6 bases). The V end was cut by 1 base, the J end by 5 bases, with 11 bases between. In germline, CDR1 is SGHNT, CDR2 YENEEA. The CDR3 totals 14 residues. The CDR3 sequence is CASSLAGERETQYF. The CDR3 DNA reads TGTGCCAGCAGCTTAGCGGGGGAACGGGAGACCCAGTACTTC. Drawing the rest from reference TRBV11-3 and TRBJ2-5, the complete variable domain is EAGVVQSPRYKIIEKKQPVAFWCNPISGHNTLYWYLQNLGQGPELLIRYENEEAVDDSQLPKDRFSAERLKGVDSTLKIQPAELGDSAVYLCASSLAGERETQYFGPGTRLLVL.

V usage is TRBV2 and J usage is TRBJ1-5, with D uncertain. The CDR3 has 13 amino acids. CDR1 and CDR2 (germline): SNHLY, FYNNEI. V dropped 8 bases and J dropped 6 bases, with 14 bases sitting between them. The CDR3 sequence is CASQSRPGQPQHF. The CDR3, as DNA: TGTGCCAGCCAGAGCCGGCCGGGTCAGCCCCAGCATTTT.

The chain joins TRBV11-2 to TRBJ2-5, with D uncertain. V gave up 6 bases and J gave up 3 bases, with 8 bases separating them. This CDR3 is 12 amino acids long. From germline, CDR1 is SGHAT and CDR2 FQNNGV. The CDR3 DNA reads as TGTGCCAGCAGTCCAGAAGAAGAGACCCAGTACTTC. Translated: CASSPEEETQYF.

CDR3 nucleotide sequence: TGTGCCAGCAGCCAGAGAACTAACTATGGCTACACCTTC. It yields the protein CASSQRTNYGYTF. The chain is built from TRBV3-1 (or the pseudogene TRBV3-2) and TRBJ1-2; D gene unclear. V was shortened by 3 bases and J by 0 bases, with 5 bases between the two germline ends. Germline V gene sequence: CDR1 LGHDT, CDR2 YNNKEL (reference sequence). CDR3 length: 13 residues.

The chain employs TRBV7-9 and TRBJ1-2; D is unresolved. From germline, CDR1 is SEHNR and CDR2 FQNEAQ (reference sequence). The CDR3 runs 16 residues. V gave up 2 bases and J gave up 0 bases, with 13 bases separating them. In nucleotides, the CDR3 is TGTGCCAGCAGCTTATACATGGGCAGGACTAACTATGGCTACACCTTC. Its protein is CASSLYMGRTNYGYTF.

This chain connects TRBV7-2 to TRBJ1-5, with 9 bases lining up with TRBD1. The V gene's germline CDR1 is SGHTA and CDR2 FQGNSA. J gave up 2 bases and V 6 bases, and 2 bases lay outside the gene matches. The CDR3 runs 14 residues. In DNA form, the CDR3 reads TGTGCCAGCAGTCGGACAGGGGGCAATCAGCCCCAGCATTTT. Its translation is CASSRTGGNQPQHF.

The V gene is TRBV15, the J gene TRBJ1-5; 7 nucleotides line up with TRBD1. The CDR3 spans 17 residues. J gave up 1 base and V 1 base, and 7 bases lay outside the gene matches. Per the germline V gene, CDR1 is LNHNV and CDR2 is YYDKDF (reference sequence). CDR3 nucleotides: TGTGCCACCAGCAGAGGGGGGGCGGGACAGAGCAATCAGCCCCAGCATTTT. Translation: CATSRGGAGQSNQPQHF.

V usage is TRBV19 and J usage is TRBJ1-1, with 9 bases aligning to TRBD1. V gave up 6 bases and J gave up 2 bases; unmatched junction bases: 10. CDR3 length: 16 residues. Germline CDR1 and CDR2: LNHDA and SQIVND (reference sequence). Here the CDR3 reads CASRLRQGGGNTEAFF. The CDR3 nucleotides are TGTGCCAGTAGACTAAGACAGGGGGGAGGAAACACTGAAGCTTTCTTT.

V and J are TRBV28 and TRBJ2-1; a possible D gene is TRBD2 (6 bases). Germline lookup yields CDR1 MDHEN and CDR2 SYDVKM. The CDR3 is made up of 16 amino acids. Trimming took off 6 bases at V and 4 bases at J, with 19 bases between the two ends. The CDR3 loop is CASRSQGAGQYNEQFF. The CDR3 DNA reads TGTGCCAGCAGATCCCAAGGAGCGGGCCAATACAATGAGCAGTTCTTC.

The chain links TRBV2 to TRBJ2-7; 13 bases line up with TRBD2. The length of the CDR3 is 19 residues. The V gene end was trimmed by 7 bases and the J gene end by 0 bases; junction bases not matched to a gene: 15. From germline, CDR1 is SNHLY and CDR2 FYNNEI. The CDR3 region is CASTKRGLAGSLLSYEQYF. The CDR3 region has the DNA TGTGCCAGCACCAAACGGGGACTAGCGGGGTCCCTACTCTCCTACGAGCAGTACTTC.

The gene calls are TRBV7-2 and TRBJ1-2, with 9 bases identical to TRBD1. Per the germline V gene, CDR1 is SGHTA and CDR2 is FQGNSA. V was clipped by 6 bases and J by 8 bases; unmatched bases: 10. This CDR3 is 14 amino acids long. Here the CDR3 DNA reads TGTGCCAGCAGTTTAACAGGGGGCGCGGGCGGCTACACCTTC. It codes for CASSLTGGAGGYTF.

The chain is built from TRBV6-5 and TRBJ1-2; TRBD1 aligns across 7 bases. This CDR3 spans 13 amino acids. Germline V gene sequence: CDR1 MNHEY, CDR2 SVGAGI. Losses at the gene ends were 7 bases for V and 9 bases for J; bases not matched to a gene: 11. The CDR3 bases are TGTGCCAGCAAGGCAGGGGGGACCCTTAGCTACACCTTC. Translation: CASKAGGTLSYTF.

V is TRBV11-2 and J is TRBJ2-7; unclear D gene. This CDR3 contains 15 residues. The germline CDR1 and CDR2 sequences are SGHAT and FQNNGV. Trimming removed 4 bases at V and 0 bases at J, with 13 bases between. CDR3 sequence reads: CASSSDRVSSYEQYF. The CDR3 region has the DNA TGTGCCAGCAGCTCAGACCGGGTCAGCTCCTACGAGCAGTACTTC.

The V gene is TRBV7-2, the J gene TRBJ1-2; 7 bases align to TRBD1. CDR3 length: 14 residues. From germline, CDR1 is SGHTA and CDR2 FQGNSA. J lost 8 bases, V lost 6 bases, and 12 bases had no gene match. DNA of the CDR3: TGTGCCAGCAGTCCGCCTACAGGGGCTGGAGGCTACACCTTC. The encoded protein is CASSPPTGAGGYTF.

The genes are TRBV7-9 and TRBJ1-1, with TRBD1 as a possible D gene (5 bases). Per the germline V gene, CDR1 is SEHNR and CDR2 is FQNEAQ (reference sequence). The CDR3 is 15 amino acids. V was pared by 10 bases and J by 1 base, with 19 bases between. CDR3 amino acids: CAILTGEGTNTEAFF. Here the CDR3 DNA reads TGTGCCATTCTTACTGGGGAGGGGACGAACACTGAAGCTTTCTTT. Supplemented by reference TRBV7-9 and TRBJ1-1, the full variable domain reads DTGVSQNPRHKITKRGQNVTFRCDPISEHNRLYWYRQTLGQGPEFLTYFQNEAQLEKSRLLSDRFSAERPKGSFSTLEIQRTEQGDSAMYLCAILTGEGTNTEAFFGQGTRLTVV.

In nucleotides, the CDR3 is TGTGCCAGCAGTTACGACAGAGACTTCGAAGCTTTCTTT. Translation: CASSYDRDFEAFF. The chain joins TRBV6-2 or TRBV6-3 to TRBJ1-1; possible D gene TRBD1, 5 bases. Looked up from germline, CDR1 is MNHEY and CDR2 is SVGEGT. The V end lost 2 bases, the J end lost 8 bases, and 12 bases lay between the germline ends. This CDR3 spans 13 amino acids.

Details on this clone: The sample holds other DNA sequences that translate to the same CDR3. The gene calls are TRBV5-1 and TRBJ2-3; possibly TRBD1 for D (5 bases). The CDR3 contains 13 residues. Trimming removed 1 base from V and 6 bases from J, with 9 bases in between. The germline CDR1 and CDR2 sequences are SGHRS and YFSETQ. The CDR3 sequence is CASSLSGPDTQYF. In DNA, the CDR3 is TGCGCCAGCAGCTTGTCAGGGCCGGATACGCAGTATTTT.